The 31 T cell receptor beta chains reported below all come from one sample, sequenced in a study of cytomegalovirus exposure and HLA in healthy donors. PCR employed 60 Vbeta and 13 Jbeta primers. Assay used: immunoSEQ multiplex PCR; TCRdb lists only in-frame clones, some missing. There are roughly 200,000 clones in the sample; around 80% occur only once, and roughly 1.6% lies in the top ten. Input material: PBMCs. All receptors derive from a woman younger than 30 in good health and CMV-seronegative.

The rearrangement links TRBV28 to TRBJ2-7, with D possibly TRBD2 on 5 matching bases. This CDR3 has 15 amino acids. CDR1 MDHEN and CDR2 SYDVKM come from the germline V gene. V lost 3 bases and J lost 3, with 15 bases in between. In DNA form, the CDR3 reads TGTGCCAGCAGTTTTCACGGGGTAGGCAGCTACGAGCAGTACTTC. This codes for CASSFHGVGSYEQYF.

The V and J genes are TRBV7-8 and TRBJ1-3, with D tentatively TRBD1 (6 bases). Germline V gives CDR1 SGHVS, CDR2 FQNEAQ. There are 16 residues in the CDR3. V lost 1 base, J lost 4 bases, and 14 bases lay in between. The CDR3 region has the DNA TGTGCCAGCAGCTTAGGGGCAGGGGCGCCAGGAAACACCATATATTTT. This sequence encodes CASSLGAGAPGNTIYF.

The V call is TRBV10-2, the J call TRBJ2-5; the D is unclear. The CDR3 covers 15 residues. Germline V gene sequence: CDR1 WSHSY, CDR2 SAAADI. V shed 6 bases and J shed 1 base, with 15 bases lying between them. Written as DNA, the CDR3 is TGCGCCAGCAGCATAAAAACTGCCACCCAAGAGACCCAGTACTTC. Translation: CASSIKTATQETQYF.

The genes are TRBV19 and TRBJ2-1, with TRBD2 matching over 12 bases. The trim removed 4 bases at V and 10 bases at J, leaving 20 bases unmatched. CDR1 and CDR2 from the germline V gene are LNHDA and SQIVND (reference sequence). The CDR3 length is 19 residues. The CDR3 reads CASSTRPGLAGGPSYEQFF. CDR3 DNA sequence: TGTGCCAGTAGTACCCGACCCGGTCTAGCGGGAGGGCCATCGTACGAGCAGTTCTTC.

The rearrangement joins TRBV5-4 to TRBJ2-1, with 10 bases lining up with TRBD2. Trimming at V came to 3 bases and at J to 7 bases, leaving 10 bases not matched to a gene. Germline assignment: CDR1 SGHNT and CDR2 YYREEE (reference sequence). The CDR3 sequence is 16 residues long. CDR3 loop: CASSSPLAGTRNEQFF. CDR3 sequence (DNA): TGTGCCAGCAGCTCCCCACTAGCGGGAACTAGGAATGAGCAGTTCTTC.

Comment on this clone: This same CDR3 is encoded by further DNA sequences in the sample. V gene TRBV6-1 combines with J gene TRBJ1-5, with D maybe TRBD1 (5 bases). Germline CDR1 MNHNS, CDR2 SASEGT. The length of the CDR3 is 18 residues. Trimming cost V 3 bases and J 2 bases, with 20 bases left between them. The CDR3 DNA sequence: TGTGCCAGCAGTGAGGCTGACAGTTTCGCGGGGGGCAATCAGCCCCAGCATTTT. Its translation: CASSEADSFAGGNQPQHF.

The chain recombines TRBV18 with TRBJ2-7; D may be TRBD1 (5 bases). The CDR3 sequence is 15 residues long. V dropped 3 bases and J dropped 2 bases, with 14 bases sitting between them. CDR1 and CDR2 (germline): KGHSH, LQKENI. CDR3 DNA: TGTGCCAGCTCACCCATGCAGGGCTCAACCTACGAGCAGTACGTC. Translation: CASSPMQGSTYEQYV.

V gene TRBV30 combines with J gene TRBJ1-5; TRBD1 might be the D (5 bases). Trimming took 0 bases from V and 4 from J, leaving 7 bases between them. The CDR3 is 13 amino acids. Germline V gene lookup returns CDR1 GTSNPN and CDR2 SVGIG (reference sequence). This CDR3 reads CAWSVRVNQPQHF. In DNA form, the CDR3 reads TGTGCCTGGAGTGTCAGGGTAAATCAGCCCCAGCATTTT. Looking up the rest from reference TRBV30 and TRBJ1-5 gives the full variable domain: SQTIHQWPATLVQPVGSPLSLECTVEGTSNPNLYWYRQAAGRGLQLLFYSVGIGQISSEVPQNLSASRPQDRQFILSSKKLLLSDSGFYLCAWSVRVNQPQHFGDGTRLSIL.

V and J are TRBV6-1 and TRBJ2-7, with 11 positions matching TRBD2. The germline gives CDR1 MNHNS, CDR2 SASEGT. This CDR3 contains 15 residues. V dropped 3 bases and J dropped 3; count of bases not matched to a gene: 4. The CDR3 spells CASSEWLAGGYEQYV. DNA for the CDR3: TGTGCCAGCAGTGAGTGGCTAGCGGGAGGCTACGAGCAGTACGTC.

This chain uses TRBV10-3 with TRBJ2-5; D gene unclear. Trimming removed 5 bases at V and 3 bases at J, with 7 bases between. The CDR3 has 12 residues. Germline V gene sequence: CDR1 ENHRY, CDR2 SYGVKD. DNA of the CDR3: TGTGCCATCAGTAGTACAGAAGAGACCCAGTACTTC. Translation gives CAISSTEETQYF.

This clone was seen a handful of times. The chain combines TRBV18 with TRBJ1-2, with TRBD1 identical over 7 bases. The germline V gene has CDR1 KGHSH and CDR2 LQKENI. This CDR3 spans 15 amino acids. V lost 4 bases, J lost 4 bases, and 9 bases stayed unmatched. CDR3 protein: CASSQGSGGTYGYTF. Here the CDR3 DNA reads TGTGCCAGCTCACAGGGCTCAGGGGGGACCTATGGCTACACCTTC.

The chain couples TRBV15 to TRBJ1-1; TRBD1 might be the D (6 bases). The V gene's germline CDR1 is LNHNV and CDR2 YYDKDF (reference sequence). The CDR3 is 13 residues long. V shed 6 bases and J shed 2 bases, with 10 bases lying between them. CDR3 nucleotide sequence: TGTGCCACCAGTCTGGGGGCAAACACTGAAGCTTTCTTT. Protein: CATSLGANTEAFF.

The V and J genes are TRBV27 and TRBJ2-5; TRBD2 matches 13 bases. CDR1 and CDR2 from the germline V gene are MNHEY and SMNVEV (reference sequence). The CDR3 extends over 16 amino acids. V lost 5 bases and J lost 4; bases outside the gene matches: 7. CDR3 in DNA: TGTGCCAGCAGTCCGTGGACTAGCGGGAGTCGAGAGACCCAGTACTTC. It codes for CASSPWTSGSRETQYF.

The DNA of the CDR3 is TGTGCCAGCAGCTTATCACAGGGGCCCCATGGCTACACCTTC. Amino acid sequence: CASSLSQGPHGYTF. The chain is built from TRBV11-2 and TRBJ1-2; TRBD1 matches at 7 bases. The CDR3 is made up of 14 amino acids. With V trimmed by 2 bases and J by 6 bases, 6 bases remained unmatched. From germline, CDR1 is SGHAT and CDR2 FQNNGV.

This clone has a single count. This chain joins TRBV5-4 and TRBJ2-2; TRBD2 aligns across 10 bases. The CDR3 covers 15 residues. The germline V gene has CDR1 SGHNT and CDR2 YYREEE (reference sequence). V shed 2 bases, J shed 7 bases, and the junction held 5 bases outside the gene matches. This chain's CDR3 is CASSLLAGTGGELFF. CDR3 bases: TGTGCCAGCAGCTTACTAGCGGGAACGGGCGGGGAGCTGTTTTTT. The full variable domain, its missing parts supplied by reference TRBV5-4 and TRBJ2-2, is ETGVTQSPTHLIKTRGQQVTLRCSSQSGHNTVSWYQQALGQGPQFIFQYYREEENGRGNFPPRFSGLQFPNYSSELNVNALELDDSALYLCASSLLAGTGGELFFGEGSRLTVL.

This clone appeared a few times. The chain employs TRBV19 and TRBJ2-7, with TRBD1 matching 9 bases. Germline lookup yields CDR1 LNHDA and CDR2 SQIVND (reference sequence). With 0 bases clipped from V and 3 bases from J, the junction kept 3 bases outside the gene matches. This CDR3 is 15 amino acids long. CDR3: CASSIDGTGLYEQYV. DNA of the CDR3: TGTGCCAGTAGTATAGACGGGACAGGGCTCTACGAGCAGTACGTC.

CDR3 nucleotides: TGTGCCAGCAGCCCCCCAGGGACTAGCGTTTACGAGCAGTACGTC. It translates to CASSPPGTSVYEQYV. The chain has TRBV7-9 and TRBJ2-7; TRBD2 aligns across 10 bases. With V trimmed by 5 bases and J by 4 bases, 8 bases remained unmatched. There are 15 residues in the CDR3. Germline assignment: CDR1 SEHNR and CDR2 FQNEAQ (reference sequence).

The chain couples TRBV18 to TRBJ2-1, with 8 bases identical to TRBD1. CDR1 and CDR2 from the germline V gene are KGHSH and LQKENI. The CDR3 loop spans 17 amino acids. J was trimmed by 2 bases and V by 3 bases; bases with no gene match: 9. Written as DNA, the CDR3 is TGTGCCAGCTCACCGTCCGGTGGCAGGGGGCCCTACAATGAGCAGTTCTTC. This encodes CASSPSGGRGPYNEQFF.

The V gene is TRBV7-2, the J gene TRBJ2-1; 9 bases agree with TRBD2. With V trimmed by 5 bases and J by 2 bases, 7 bases remained unmatched. Per germline, CDR1 SGHTA and CDR2 FQGNSA. This CDR3 spans 16 amino acids. CDR3 in DNA: TGTGCCAGCAGCCCCCGACTAGCGGTAGCCTACAATGAGCAGTTCTTC. Translated, it gives CASSPRLAVAYNEQFF.

The genes are TRBV28 and TRBJ1-5; 8 bases are shared with TRBD1. From germline, CDR1 is MDHEN and CDR2 SYDVKM. The ends lost 6 bases at V and 1 base at J; junction bases unmatched: 5. This CDR3 comprises 15 residues. The CDR3 DNA reads TGTGCCAGCAGCCCTCAGGGGGCCAGCAATCAGCCCCAGCATTTT. Translated: CASSPQGASNQPQHF.

This clone was detected many times. The chain has TRBV6-6 and TRBJ2-2; D possibly corresponds to TRBD2 (6 bases). The germline V and J ends were trimmed by 4 bases and 4 bases, with 10 bases remaining between them. This CDR3 region has 14 residues. The germline gives CDR1 MNHNY, CDR2 SVGAGI (reference sequence). Written as DNA, the CDR3 is TGTGCCAGCAGTTCGGGACTCGGCACCGGGGAGCTGTTTTTT. Translated: CASSSGLGTGELFF.

The rearrangement links TRBV11-3 to TRBJ2-1; 7 nucleotides match TRBD2. V lost 5 bases to trimming and J lost 4 bases; unmatched junction nucleotides: 8. The CDR3 consists of 15 residues. Germline assignment: CDR1 SGHNT and CDR2 YENEEA. The CDR3 reads CASSSGKRGYNEQFF. The CDR3 coding sequence is TGTGCCAGCAGCAGCGGGAAAAGGGGTTACAATGAGCAGTTCTTC. The full variable domain, in which reference TRBV11-3 and TRBJ2-1 provide the parts outside the CDR3, is EAGVVQSPRYKIIEKKQPVAFWCNPISGHNTLYWYLQNLGQGPELLIRYENEEAVDDSQLPKDRFSAERLKGVDSTLKIQPAELGDSAVYLCASSSGKRGYNEQFFGPGTRLTVL.

The chain joins TRBV11-2 to TRBJ2-4; maybe TRBD1 (6 bases). V was trimmed by 5 bases and J by 2 bases, leaving 22 bases between them. The germline V gene has CDR1 SGHAT and CDR2 FQNNGV. The CDR3 is made up of 18 amino acids. The CDR3 reads CASSLPRTALLTKNIQYF. CDR3 sequence (DNA): TGTGCCAGCAGCCTACCCAGGACAGCCCTTTTAACCAAAAACATTCAGTACTTC.

This rearrangement joins TRBV10-2 to TRBJ1-2; 9 positions match TRBD1. CDR3 size: 14 residues. Germline V gene lookup returns CDR1 WSHSY and CDR2 SAAADI. Losses at the gene ends were 6 bases for V and 7 bases for J; bases not matched to a gene: 9. The CDR3 loop reads CASRPTGGGGGYTF. In DNA, the CDR3 is TGCGCCAGCAGACCCACAGGGGGCGGTGGTGGCTACACCTTC.

The V gene is TRBV7-8, the J gene TRBJ2-1; TRBD1 matches at 9 bases. The junction had 14 bases not matched to a gene; V was cut back by 5 bases and J by 6 bases. The length of the CDR3 is 17 residues. Germline V gene lookup returns CDR1 SGHVS and CDR2 FQNEAQ. The CDR3, as DNA: TGTGCCAGCAGCCCCAGACAGGGGGGAGGAGGTCGCAATGAGCAGTTCTTC. Translation gives CASSPRQGGGGRNEQFF.

The chain uses TRBV5-1 and TRBJ2-7; maybe TRBD1 (5 bases). Germline V gene sequence: CDR1 SGHRS, CDR2 YFSETQ. Deletions cut 1 base from V and 3 bases from J, with 17 bases between. CDR3 length equals 16 residues. Written as DNA, the CDR3 is TGCGCCAGCAGCTTGAGGGGTCGCGGAATCAACTACGAGCAGTACTTC. Protein product: CASSLRGRGINYEQYF.

The V gene is TRBV10-1, the J gene TRBJ1-3; 8 bases are a match to TRBD1. Germline CDR1 reads WNHNN; CDR2 reads SYGVQD (reference sequence). J gave up 0 bases and V 5 bases, and 6 bases lay outside the gene matches. The CDR3 spans 16 residues. CDR3: CASSSGTGLSGNTIYF. CDR3 DNA sequence: TGCGCCAGCAGTTCCGGGACAGGCCTCTCTGGAAACACCATATATTTT.

The J gene is TRBJ2-7, the V gene TRBV28; 9 bases are a match to TRBD2. V lost 4 bases and J lost 1; bases outside the gene matches: 5. The CDR3 runs 15 residues. Germline assignment: CDR1 MDHEN and CDR2 SYDVKM. The CDR3 loop reads CASSSYGLASYEQYF. The CDR3 coding sequence is TGTGCCAGCAGTTCATACGGACTAGCGTCCTACGAGCAGTACTTC.

This clone was counted between two and nine times. The chain is built from TRBV4-3 and TRBJ2-1, with a possible D match to TRBD2 (7 bases). The germline V gene encodes CDR1 LGHNA and CDR2 YSLEER. Trimming took off 3 bases at V and 8 bases at J, with 23 bases between the two ends. The CDR3 contains 17 residues. The CDR3 DNA sequence: TGCGCCAGCAGCCAGGATTTTAGGGGGAGGGCAGTCGATGAGCAGTTCTTC. Its translation is CASSQDFRGRAVDEQFF.

The chain joins TRBV7-9 to TRBJ2-3; perhaps TRBD2 as D (6 bases). This CDR3 contains 15 residues. V dropped 3 bases and J dropped 0 bases, with 10 bases sitting between them. Germline CDR1 reads SEHNR; CDR2 reads FQNEAQ (reference sequence). The DNA of the CDR3 is TGTGCCAGCAGCTTGGCAGCGGGCAGCACAGATACGCAGTATTTT. Translating gives CASSLAAGSTDTQYF. The complete variable domain, with remaining parts taken from reference TRBV7-9 and TRBJ2-3, reads DTGVSQNPRHKITKRGQNVTFRCDPISEHNRLYWYRQTLGQGPEFLTYFQNEAQLEKSRLLSDRFSAERPKGSFSTLEIQRTEQGDSAMYLCASSLAAGSTDTQYFGPGTRLTVL.

The V gene is TRBV2, the J gene TRBJ1-1; D call uncertain. CDR3 length equals 14 residues. V lost 8 bases and J 4 bases, leaving 17 bases between the germline ends. Germline V gene lookup returns CDR1 SNHLY and CDR2 FYNNEI. The DNA of the CDR3 is TGTGCCAGCTTTACGGGTGAAGGTTTCACTGAAGCTTTCTTT. Protein product: CASFTGEGFTEAFF.